The subject of this entry is one T cell receptor beta chain. The target antigen is unknown. This record belongs to a study of monozygotic twins with inflammatory bowel disease. Study-wide results and limits: Twin pairs that were concordant did not differ from discordant pairs in repertoire similarity, possibly from limited power. For IBD, no single strong associated signal or clonotype was supported.

CDR3 length: 12 amino acids. Through template switching, UMIs that included a 6-nucleotide sample barcode were added. TCRdb reanalyzed the 5' RACE reads and collapses them to one entry per CDR3 protein, without DNA. Reported are about 330,000 distinct CDR3 sequences; the ten largest clones contain 2%. The V gene is TRBV12-3 or TRBV12-4, the J gene TRBJ1-5. This TCR derives from a human donor with ulcerative colitis or Crohn's disease, or a healthy co-twin of an affected twin (not recorded which). Sequencing was done on a sample of blood. CDR3 residues: CASSKGVQPQHF.